Given below is one T cell receptor (beta chain) in context. This entry is derived from a study of blood T cell repertoires in COVID-19. Study-level background: The United States, Italy and Spain were the sources of the acute and convalescent COVID-19 samples.

In Seattle, patients joined the study during active infection and were tracked longitudinally. The CDR3 sequence is 15 residues long. Germline assignment: CDR1 KGHSH and CDR2 LQKENI. V lost 0 bases, J lost 0 bases, and 7 bases lay in between. Using immunoSEQ multiplex PCR, the repertoire was profiled, and TCRdb retains in-frame clones only, with some absent. Here the sample spans about 180,000 clones, roughly 85% being singletons. The sample taken for sequencing was peripheral blood. This TCR came from a woman in her forties or fifties with COVID-19, enrolled during active disease. The chain uses TRBV18 and TRBJ2-3; D remains ambiguous. The CDR3 sequence is CASSPPPISTDTQYF. Written as DNA, the CDR3 is TGTGCCAGCTCACCACCTCCCATCAGCACAGATACGCAGTATTTT. Drawing the rest from reference TRBV18 and TRBJ2-3, the complete variable domain is NAGVMQNPRHLVRRRGQEARLRCSPMKGHSHVYWYRQLPEEGLKFMVYLQKENIIDESGMPKERFSAEFPKEGPSILRIQQVVRGDSAAYFCASSPPPISTDTQYFGPGTRLTVL.